Each of the 32 T cell receptor beta chains below was sequenced from the same sample in a study of blood T cells in healthy people across ages. PCR was performed a second time for about 7 to 11 cycles using a sample-barcoded 5' primer and a J-beta primer mix. TCRdb recomputed calls from the 5' RACE reads with MiXCR, one row per CDR3 protein. The table includes about 1.4 million distinct CDR3 sequences, roughly 59% detected once. The material sequenced was blood. These receptors were taken from a man between 18 and 29 years old in good health.

This chain joins TRBV7-9 and TRBJ2-7, with D perhaps being TRBD1 or TRBD2 (5 bases each). Trimming removed 0 bases at V and 4 bases at J, with 16 bases between. Germline CDR1 SEHNR, CDR2 FQNEAQ (reference sequence). The CDR3 loop spans 16 amino acids. The DNA of the CDR3 is TGTGCCAGCAGCTTAGCCGGGACCCAGGCGTCGTACGAGCAGTACTTC. This translates into CASSLAGTQASYEQYF.

V is TRBV2 and J is TRBJ2-3; TRBD2 matches at 8 bases. V was clipped by 4 bases and J by 2 bases; unmatched bases: 5. This CDR3 region has 15 residues. Germline CDR1 and CDR2: SNHLY and FYNNEI. CDR3 sequence: CASSASGSDTDTQYF. CDR3 DNA sequence: TGTGCCAGCAGTGCTAGCGGGTCAGACACAGATACGCAGTATTTT. The whole variable domain, remainder taken from reference TRBV2 and TRBJ2-3, is EPEVTQTPSHQVTQMGQEVILRCVPISNHLYFYWYRQILGQKVEFLVSFYNNEISEKSEIFDDQFSVERPDGSNFTLKIRSTKLEDSAMYFCASSASGSDTDTQYFGPGTRLTVL.

V gene TRBV7-2 combines with J gene TRBJ1-6, with unresolved D. V was clipped by 4 bases and J by 7 bases, with 8 bases between them. This CDR3 comprises 13 residues. The germline V gene encodes CDR1 SGHTA and CDR2 FQGNSA. Here the CDR3 reads CASSSAVNSPLHF. The CDR3 region has the DNA TGTGCCAGCAGCTCAGCCGTCAATTCACCCCTCCACTTT.

The V call is TRBV13, the J call TRBJ2-3, with 10 bases aligning to TRBD2. The J segment lost 5 bases and the V segment lost 2 bases, leaving 7 bases of the junction unmatched. CDR1 and CDR2 from the germline V gene are PRHDT and FYEKMQ (reference sequence). The CDR3 extends over 16 amino acids. The DNA for the CDR3 is TGTGCCAGCAGCTTACCAGCGGGGGGGCCGGGAGATACGCAGTATTTT. Amino acids: CASSLPAGGPGDTQYF.

This chain connects TRBV29-1 to TRBJ2-7, with D hard to call. Germline V gene data show CDR1 as SQVTM and CDR2 as ANQGSEA. The ends were cut back, 4 bases at V and 2 bases at J, with 15 bases in the middle. This CDR3 has 14 amino acids. This chain's CDR3 is CSVGGRGAPYEQYF. In DNA, the CDR3 is TGCAGCGTTGGAGGTCGCGGAGCCCCCTACGAGCAGTACTTC.

This clonotype was seen a few times. This rearrangement joins TRBV10-2 to TRBJ2-3; the match to TRBD2 covers 9 bases. V was pared by 0 bases and J by 2 bases, with 6 bases of the junction left unmatched. Per the germline V gene, CDR1 is WSHSY and CDR2 is SAAADI. CDR3 length: 17 amino acids. This chain's CDR3 is CASSESEGTSYTDTQYF. CDR3 coding DNA: TGCGCCAGCAGTGAGTCTGAGGGGACTAGCTACACAGATACGCAGTATTTT.

This rearrangement joins TRBV6-1 to TRBJ2-4, with 10 bases identical to TRBD2. The last part of the DNA fits TRBJ2-7 better; the J call may be wrong. CDR1 is MNHNS, CDR2 SASEGT, per germline. The CDR3 contains 13 residues. The CDR3 sequence: CASVVAGGNEQYF. For the CDR3, the DNA is TGTGCCAGCGTAGTAGCGGGAGGCAACGAGCAGTACTTC.

This clonotype is a singleton in its sample. The V gene is TRBV4-1, the J gene TRBJ2-1; 10 bases map to TRBD1. V lost 1 base, J lost 7 bases, and 7 bases stayed unmatched. CDR3 length: 16 amino acids. CDR1 and CDR2 from the germline V gene are MGHRA and YSYEKL. This CDR3 is CASSQAGTGDLNEQFF. The DNA of the CDR3 is TGCGCCAGCAGCCAAGCAGGGACAGGGGATCTAAATGAGCAGTTCTTC.

This chain uses TRBV5-1 with TRBJ2-1; 12 bases align to TRBD2. The CDR3 is 15 residues long. The V and J ends lost 3 bases and 6 bases, in that order; junction bases with no gene match: 4. CDR1 and CDR2 from the germline V gene are SGHRS and YFSETQ. The CDR3, as DNA: TGCGCCAGCAGCTCCCTAGCGGGAGGGACCAATGAGCAGTTCTTC. This gives the protein CASSSLAGGTNEQFF.

The chain carries TRBV13 and TRBJ2-3; 11 nucleotides align to TRBD2. The CDR3 length is 14 residues. V dropped 7 bases and J dropped 6; count of bases not matched to a gene: 6. In germline, CDR1 is PRHDT, CDR2 FYEKMQ (reference sequence). CDR3 amino acids: CASNVLAGADTQYF. CDR3 nucleotide sequence: TGTGCCAGCAACGTACTAGCGGGAGCCGATACGCAGTATTTT.

The chain is built from TRBV4-2 and TRBJ2-7, with TRBD1 matching over 8 bases. The germline V gene encodes CDR1 LGHNA and CDR2 YNFKEQ. This CDR3 region has 17 residues. J was trimmed by 8 bases and V by 3 bases; bases with no gene match: 18. CDR3 loop: CASSHGPGGQGFQKQYF. The CDR3 region has the DNA TGTGCCAGCAGCCACGGACCGGGCGGACAGGGCTTTCAGAAGCAGTACTTC.

The V and J genes are TRBV6-2 or TRBV6-3 and TRBJ2-1; D gene ambiguous. The ends were cut back, 7 bases at V and 3 bases at J, with 13 bases in the middle. CDR3 size: 14 residues. In germline, CDR1 is MNHEY, CDR2 SVGEGT. The CDR3 sequence is CASTEGLYYNEQFF. The CDR3, as DNA: TGTGCCAGCACCGAAGGGCTATACTACAATGAGCAGTTCTTC.

V is TRBV5-5 and J is TRBJ2-1; 7 bases are shared with TRBD1. The J segment lost 6 bases and the V segment lost 4 bases, leaving 10 bases of the junction unmatched. CDR3 length: 15 residues. Germline CDR1 and CDR2: SGHKS and YYEKEE (reference sequence). CDR3 coding DNA: TGTGCCAGCAGCGCCGGGACAGTGCTAGCCAATGAGCAGTTCTTC. This codes for CASSAGTVLANEQFF. Drawing the rest from reference TRBV5-5 and TRBJ2-1, the complete variable domain is DAGVTQSPTHLIKTRGQQVTLRCSPISGHKSVSWYQQVLGQGPQFIFQYYEKEERGRGNFPDRFSARQFPNYSSELNVNALLLGDSALYLCASSAGTVLANEQFFGPGTRLTVL.

Only a few counts were recorded for this clonotype. V and J are TRBV7-8 and TRBJ1-5, with a tentative D call TRBD1 (5 bases). The CDR3 consists of 18 residues. The V and J ends lost 3 bases and 3 bases respectively, with 21 bases between them. Germline V CDR1 and CDR2: SGHVS, FQNEAQ. The CDR3 spells CASSLAGRAGGTNQPQHF. For the CDR3, the DNA is TGTGCCAGCAGCTTGGCAGGTCGGGCGGGCGGGACCAATCAGCCCCAGCATTTT.

Concerning this clonotype itself: This clone may be a read error of a much larger clone one base away. The V gene is TRBV14, the J gene TRBJ2-6; TRBD1 might be the D (5 bases). The V gene's germline CDR1 is SGHDN and CDR2 FVKESK. The CDR3 has 15 residues. DNA for the CDR3: TGTGCCAGCAGCTTAGGGTACTCTGGGGCCAACGCCCTGACTTTC. It is translated as CASSLGYSGANALTF.

The chain employs TRBV29-1 and TRBJ1-1, with D unclear. The germline gives CDR1 SQVTM, CDR2 ANQGSEA. The CDR3 length is 13 residues. V dropped 5 bases and J dropped 6 bases, with 16 bases sitting between them. CDR3 DNA: TGCAGCGTTTCGACTCTTAATCCCGCTGAAGCTTTCTTT. Protein sequence: CSVSTLNPAEAFF.

The chain is built from TRBV20-1 and TRBJ2-1, with 11 nucleotides matching TRBD2. CDR1 is DFQATT, CDR2 SNEGSKA, per germline (reference sequence). V trimming: 0 bases; J trimming: 8 bases; junction bases outside the gene matches: 15. This CDR3 is built from 18 residues. Written as DNA, the CDR3 is TGCAGTGCTAGAGAGGCAATGCCTAGCGGGGGGATTTTTGATGAGCAGTTCTTC. This codes for CSAREAMPSGGIFDEQFF.

This clonotype was seen ten or more times. V gene TRBV29-1 combines with J gene TRBJ2-7; D possibly corresponds to TRBD1 (5 bases). Trimming removed 2 bases at V and 3 bases at J, with 8 bases between. Germline V gene sequence: CDR1 SQVTM, CDR2 ANQGSEA. This CDR3 has 12 amino acids. Here the CDR3 reads CSVESQGYEQYF. The CDR3, as DNA: TGCAGCGTTGAAAGCCAGGGCTACGAGCAGTACTTC.

This clonotype was found a few times. The CDR3 bases are TGTGCCAGCAGCTCGGTAGAGGGGGCTGGAGAGACCCAGTACTTC. Encoded protein: CASSSVEGAGETQYF. The chain couples TRBV6-5 to TRBJ2-5; 7 bases map to TRBD1. The germline CDR1 and CDR2 sequences are MNHEY and SVGAGI. V shed 6 bases, J shed 4 bases, and the junction held 11 bases outside the gene matches. This CDR3 is built from 15 residues.

The V call is TRBV20-1, the J call TRBJ2-3; D unclear. V shed 2 bases and J shed 8 bases, with 5 bases lying between them. Germline values: CDR1 DFQATT, CDR2 SNEGSKA (reference sequence). CDR3 size: 10 residues. The CDR3 protein is CSARWGTQYF. The CDR3 DNA reads TGCAGTGCTAGATGGGGTACGCAGTATTTT.

V and J are TRBV6-5 and TRBJ2-5, with TRBD2 as a possible D gene (6 bases). This CDR3 comprises 15 residues. Germline V gene sequence: CDR1 MNHEY, CDR2 SVGAGI. Trimming took off 2 bases at V and 3 bases at J, with 13 bases between the two ends. CDR3 residues: CASSYRLWGEETQYF. The CDR3 DNA reads as TGTGCCAGCAGTTACCGTTTATGGGGGGAAGAGACCCAGTACTTC.

The sample holds a few counts of this clonotype. The chain uses TRBV29-1 and TRBJ2-1; D is unclear. The length of the CDR3 is 14 residues. Trimming took off 6 bases at V and 3 bases at J, with 15 bases between the two ends. Germline V gene lookup returns CDR1 SQVTM and CDR2 ANQGSEA. CDR3 protein: CSVFAVINYNEQFF. The CDR3 nucleotides are TGCAGCGTGTTTGCCGTAATAAACTACAATGAGCAGTTCTTC.

The rearrangement uses TRBV29-1 and TRBJ1-2; no definite D call. V was trimmed by 2 bases and J by 8 bases, leaving 18 bases between them. This CDR3 is 14 amino acids long. Germline V lookup: CDR1 SQVTM, CDR2 ANQGSEA. CDR3 protein: CSVESPNIMAGYTF. The CDR3 coding sequence is TGCAGCGTTGAATCTCCAAACATAATGGCGGGCTACACCTTC.

The table lists this clonotype with a count of one. The chain carries TRBV20-1 and TRBJ2-1; D is unclear. Germline assignment: CDR1 DFQATT and CDR2 SNEGSKA (reference sequence). The CDR3 totals 11 residues. V dropped 6 bases and J dropped 6 bases, with 9 bases sitting between them. The CDR3 nucleotides are TGCAGTGCACTGACTCCCAATGAGCAGTTCTTC. Translation: CSALTPNEQFF.

The rearrangement links TRBV29-1 to TRBJ2-5; 7 nucleotides line up with TRBD2. CDR1 is SQVTM and CDR2 is ANQGSEA in the germline V gene. Germline trimming cut 3 bases from V and 11 bases from J; bases unmatched to any gene: 15. The CDR3 has 14 amino acids. This CDR3 is CSVDSGGSGNEQYF. The CDR3 DNA reads TGCAGCGTTGATTCCGGGGGGTCGGGAAATGAGCAGTACTTC.

The chain carries TRBV12-5 and TRBJ2-7; unclear D gene. CDR3 length: 15 amino acids. Trimming left V 2 bases short and J 2 bases short, with 13 bases between. Germline CDR1 and CDR2: LGHNT and FRNRAP. CDR3 sequence reads: CASGLLPGRPYEQYF. The DNA of the CDR3 is TGTGCTAGTGGTTTGTTACCGGGTCGCCCCTACGAGCAGTACTTC. Full variable domain (rest looked up from reference TRBV12-5 and TRBJ2-7): DARVTQTPRHKVTEMGQEVTMRCQPILGHNTVFWYRQTMMQGLELLAYFRNRAPLDDSGMPKDRFSAEMPDATLATLKIQPSEPRDSAVYFCASGLLPGRPYEQYFGPGTRLTVT.

This clonotype was counted between two and nine times. J is TRBJ2-5 and V is TRBV29-1; D possibly corresponds to TRBD2 (6 bases). Trimming shortened V by 6 bases and J by 5 bases, and 19 bases separated the two germline ends. The CDR3 extends over 14 amino acids. The V gene's germline CDR1 is SQVTM and CDR2 ANQGSEA. The CDR3 sequence is CSVNGVAGPETQYF. The CDR3 nucleotides read TGCAGCGTCAATGGGGTTGCGGGACCGGAGACCCAGTACTTC.

This chain uses TRBV5-1 with TRBJ2-1; a possible D gene is TRBD1 (6 bases). Trimming removed 4 bases at V and 0 bases at J, with 14 bases between. CDR3 length equals 16 residues. Looked up from germline, CDR1 is SGHRS and CDR2 is YFSETQ. This CDR3 reads CASSTRDMSSYNEQFF. In DNA form, the CDR3 reads TGCGCCAGCAGCACCCGGGACATGAGCTCCTACAATGAGCAGTTCTTC.

The V and J genes are TRBV3-1 and TRBJ2-4; D is ambiguous. The germline V gene encodes CDR1 LGHDT and CDR2 YNNKEL (reference sequence). Trimming removed 2 bases at V and 0 bases at J, with 5 bases between. CDR3 length equals 14 residues. CDR3 residues: CASSQLLAKNIQYF. CDR3 in DNA: TGTGCCAGCAGCCAACTACTAGCCAAAAACATTCAGTACTTC.

This chain joins TRBV10-3 and TRBJ2-7; D uncertain. V lost 10 bases and J 0 bases, leaving 13 bases between the germline ends. This CDR3 has 13 amino acids. The V gene's germline CDR1 is ENHRY and CDR2 SYGVKD. The CDR3 here is CATAAGPSYEQYF. DNA of the CDR3: TGTGCCACAGCCGCCGGGCCCTCCTACGAGCAGTACTTC.

CDR3 sequence reads: CASSQDVPPARSSYEQYF. In DNA, the CDR3 is TGTGCCAGCAGCCAAGATGTCCCCCCCGCAAGAAGCTCCTACGAGCAGTACTTC. V and J are TRBV4-2 and TRBJ2-7; no clear D. The V end was cut by 0 bases, the J end by 0 bases, with 18 bases between. From germline, CDR1 is LGHNA and CDR2 YNFKEQ. This CDR3 spans 18 amino acids.

The chain uses TRBV29-1 and TRBJ2-7; no clear D. Germline V gene sequence: CDR1 SQVTM, CDR2 ANQGSEA. V was pared by 3 bases and J by 0 bases, with 12 bases between. The CDR3 extends over 14 amino acids. CDR3 sequence reads: CSVEVGPSSYEQYF. Here the CDR3 DNA reads TGCAGCGTTGAGGTGGGTCCGAGCTCCTACGAGCAGTACTTC.